This entry describes one TCR beta chain. Resolution of symptoms, clearance, or two negative PCRs was present in recovered Cohort 3 donors. This sample stems from a study of blood T cell repertoires in COVID-19. Study-wide background: Material from acute and convalescent COVID-19 was sourced from the United States, Italy and Spain. From T cells, B-cell-depleted T cells, or PBMCs came the material, which was cDNA or gDNA.

Germline V gene sequence: CDR1 MNHEY, CDR2 SMNVEV (reference sequence). V dropped 2 bases and J dropped 4; count of bases not matched to a gene: 0. The CDR3 sequence is 14 residues long. In the original workflow: Reference gene primer amplification gave nucleated cell count estimates. This table comes from immunoSEQ multiplex PCR, and its TCRdb copy is limited to in-frame clones, with some not included. V, J and clone size are those of that table, while D and trimming were read from the DNA. The sample carries approximately 210,000 clones, roughly 82% recorded once. The chain couples TRBV27 to TRBJ2-1, with 9 bases matching TRBD2. The receptor's source is a man between 35 and 55 years old who had recovered from COVID-19. Sequencing used PBMCs or T cells enriched from blood (not recorded which). CDR3 nucleotides: TGTGCCAGCAGTTTAAGCGGGAGGTACAATGAGCAGTTCTTC. This encodes CASSLSGRYNEQFF.